The entry that follows covers one T cell receptor beta chain sequence. The entry originates in a study of cytomegalovirus exposure and HLA in healthy donors. The PCR had 60 Vbeta and 13 Jbeta primers. The method was immunoSEQ multiplex PCR; TCRdb's version includes in-frame clones alone and lacks a portion of them. This sample yields 150,000 to 200,000 clones, of which about 87% are seen a single time; under 2% belongs to the top ten. The germline V gene has CDR1 MNHEY and CDR2 SMNVEV (reference sequence). The CDR3 spans 13 residues. V was cut by 2 bases and J by 7 bases, with 11 bases left in between.

Material for sequencing was PBMCs. J is TRBJ1-2 and V is TRBV27; D is uncertain. This TCR derives from a woman aged 18-35 years in good health and CMV-seronegative. The CDR3 here is CASSLLGTGGYTF. CDR3 nucleotides: TGTGCCAGCAGTTTACTTGGTACTGGTGGCTACACCTTC.